There are a few counts of the clone carrying this TCR beta chain. Its antigen is unknown. The data originate from a study of T cells after yellow fever vaccination. Study-wide results and caveats: Abundant contaminating clonotypes from the bulk population could appear in FACS-sorted repertoires. Most primary-vaccination clones recurred post-booster (approximately 96% CD4, just over 85% CD8). Just a small share of clonotypes turned up in the CD4 compartment as well as the CD8 compartment.

A single record per CDR3 protein comes from TCRdb applying MiXCR to the 5' RACE reads. The data contain about 510,000 distinct CDR3 sequences, roughly 22% of them singletons. With 3 bases clipped from V and 4 bases from J, the junction kept 5 bases outside the gene matches. Germline CDR1 reads SGHTA; CDR2 reads FQGTGA. The CDR3 is 15 amino acids. The V and J genes are TRBV7-3 and TRBJ2-2, with 7 bases matching TRBD1. The receptor's source is a man younger than 35 who received the YFV17D yellow fever vaccine. Specimen: PBMCs, collected roughly 20 days after the first yellow fever vaccination. The CDR3: CASSLGRGTTGELFF. Here the CDR3 DNA reads TGTGCCAGCAGCTTGGGCAGGGGGACCACCGGGGAGCTGTTTTTT.